Shown below are 21 T cell receptor beta chains from a single sample sequenced in a study of blood T cell repertoires in COVID-19. Data came from immunoSEQ multiplex PCR; TCRdb stores just in-frame clones and leaves some out. This sample has under 350,000 clones, with around nine tenths found just once. Sequencing input: PBMCs or T cells enriched from blood (not recorded which). The receptors were gathered from a man aged 60 to 75 who had recovered from COVID-19.

V gene TRBV18 combines with J gene TRBJ2-3; D remains unclear. CDR3 length: 13 amino acids. Germline V CDR1 and CDR2: KGHSH, LQKENI. V lost 0 bases and J 11 bases, leaving 12 bases between the germline ends. DNA of the CDR3: TGTGCCAGCTCACCACCCCAGAATGTAATGCAGTATTTT. Its translation is CASSPPQNVMQYF.

The chain employs TRBV9 and TRBJ2-3; TRBD2 matches at 7 bases. Germline V lookup: CDR1 SGDLS, CDR2 YYNGEE. Losses at the gene ends were 4 bases for V and 3 bases for J; bases not matched to a gene: 8. The CDR3 totals 15 residues. CDR3 in DNA: TGTGCCAGCAGCTATACTAGCGCCCGTACAGATACGCAGTATTTT. Protein: CASSYTSARTDTQYF. Combining the CDR3 with reference TRBV9 and TRBJ2-3 gives the whole variable domain DSGVTQTPKHLITATGQRVTLRCSPRSGDLSVYWYQQSLDQGLQFLIQYYNGEERAKGNILERFSAQQFPDLHSELNLSSLELGDSALYFCASSYTSARTDTQYFGPGTRLTVL.

The chain is built from TRBV9 and TRBJ1-1; the D is unclear. Between the trimmed V and J ends, which lost 4 bases and 1 base, there was a span of 8 bases. Per germline, CDR1 SGDLS and CDR2 YYNGEE. This CDR3 region has 13 residues. The CDR3 nucleotides are TGTGCCAGCAGCACCGCGCGGAACACTGAAGCTTTCTTT. Protein product: CASSTARNTEAFF.

The V and J genes are TRBV2 and TRBJ1-1, with D tentatively TRBD1 (5 bases). The CDR3 has 11 residues. Germline V gives CDR1 SNHLY, CDR2 FYNNEI. V lost 9 bases and J lost 10, with 15 bases in between. Written as DNA, the CDR3 is TGTGCCAGGCTTTTAGGGGCTGGAGCTTTCTTT. This translates into CARLLGAGAFF.

V gene TRBV4-1 combines with J gene TRBJ1-2; 10 bases line up with TRBD1. With V trimmed by 1 base and J by 2 bases, 1 base remained unmatched. This CDR3 spans 15 amino acids. The germline V gene has CDR1 MGHRA and CDR2 YSYEKL. This CDR3 reads CASSQGQGANYGYTF. The CDR3, as DNA: TGCGCCAGCAGCCAAGGACAGGGGGCGAACTATGGCTACACCTTC.

The chain uses TRBV19 and TRBJ2-1, with TRBD1 matching 7 bases. V lost 5 bases and J lost 1; bases outside the gene matches: 2. The CDR3 sequence is 14 residues long. The germline gives CDR1 LNHDA, CDR2 SQIVND (reference sequence). The CDR3: CASSGTVSYNEQFF. The CDR3, as DNA: TGTGCCAGTAGTGGGACAGTATCCTACAATGAGCAGTTCTTC. Based on the CDR3 plus reference TRBV19 and TRBJ2-1, the full variable domain is DGGITQSPKYLFRKEGQNVTLSCEQNLNHDAMYWYRQDPGQGLRLIYYSQIVNDFQKGDIAEGYSVSREKKESFPLTVTSAQKNPTAFYLCASSGTVSYNEQFFGPGTRLTVL.

A single count supports this clone. CDR3 residues: CASSPSGLQNTGELFF. The CDR3 region has the DNA TGTGCCAGCTCCCCTTCCGGACTGCAGAACACCGGGGAGCTGTTTTTT. The chain is built from TRBV9 and TRBJ2-2; D is perhaps TRBD2 (5 bases). The CDR3 is 16 residues long. Trimming shortened V by 7 bases and J by 1 base, and 17 bases separated the two germline ends. Germline assignment: CDR1 SGDLS and CDR2 YYNGEE.

The sample holds one count of this clone. This chain uses TRBV30 with TRBJ2-1; tentatively, D is TRBD1 (6 bases). The CDR3 runs to 15 residues. Germline assignment: CDR1 GTSNPN and CDR2 SVGIG (reference sequence). V lost 4 bases to trimming and J lost 5 bases, with 18 bases between them. This chain's CDR3 is CAWTPTVTGNNEQFF. CDR3 in DNA: TGTGCCTGGACCCCTACCGTCACAGGGAACAATGAGCAGTTCTTC. The variable domain in full, with the rest retrieved from reference TRBV30 and TRBJ2-1, is SQTIHQWPATLVQPVGSPLSLECTVEGTSNPNLYWYRQAAGRGLQLLFYSVGIGQISSEVPQNLSASRPQDRQFILSSKKLLLSDSGFYLCAWTPTVTGNNEQFFGPGTRLTVL.

V gene TRBV4-3 combines with J gene TRBJ1-6, with D tentatively TRBD1 (5 bases). The CDR3 is made up of 16 amino acids. The V gene lost 2 bases and the J gene lost 1 base, with 9 bases spanning the gap. In germline, CDR1 is LGHNA, CDR2 YSLEER. The CDR3 bases are TGCGCCAGCAGCCAAACCCCAGGGTCCTATAATTCACCCCTCCACTTT. Translation gives CASSQTPGSYNSPLHF.

The J gene is TRBJ2-7, the V gene TRBV4-1; the D is unclear. Trimming cost V 4 bases and J 2 bases, with 12 bases left between them. The length of the CDR3 is 14 residues. CDR1 and CDR2 (germline): MGHRA, YSYEKL. The chain's CDR3 is CASSPLLDPYEQYF. DNA for the CDR3: TGCGCCAGCAGCCCGTTATTAGATCCCTACGAGCAGTACTTC.

The genes are TRBV2 and TRBJ1-2, with 7 bases matching TRBD1. This CDR3 contains 12 residues. Germline CDR1 reads SNHLY; CDR2 reads FYNNEI. The ends lost 11 bases at V and 1 base at J; junction bases unmatched: 4. The CDR3 region has the DNA TGTGCCGGGGGACAGTTTAACTATGGCTACACCTTC. Translating it yields CAGGQFNYGYTF.

The rearrangement uses TRBV5-4 and TRBJ2-7; 7 bases fit TRBD1. Trimming at V came to 4 bases and at J to 0 bases, leaving 7 bases not matched to a gene. This CDR3 region has 15 residues. Looked up from germline, CDR1 is SGHNT and CDR2 is YYREEE (reference sequence). CDR3 residues: CASSSQDRSSYEQYF. The DNA of the CDR3 is TGTGCCAGCAGCAGCCAGGACAGGAGCTCCTACGAGCAGTACTTC.

The CDR3: CATSRGFNMNTEAFF. CDR3 bases: TGTGCCACCTCCAGGGGTTTTAATATGAACACTGAAGCTTTCTTT. The chain uses TRBV6-5 and TRBJ1-1; D might be TRBD1 (6 bases). The germline gives CDR1 MNHEY, CDR2 SVGAGI. Trimming removed 10 bases from V and 0 bases from J, with 18 bases in between. This CDR3 comprises 15 residues.

The chain carries TRBV19 and TRBJ1-4, with 8 bases identical to TRBD1. Trimming took 6 bases from V and 3 from J; bases not matched to a gene: 3. Germline values: CDR1 LNHDA, CDR2 SQIVND (reference sequence). The CDR3 length is 14 residues. The CDR3 spells CASSRTGSNEKLFF. CDR3 coding DNA: TGTGCCAGTAGCCGGACAGGGTCTAATGAAAAACTGTTTTTT.

This chain uses TRBV7-9 with TRBJ1-2; 8 bases are shared with TRBD1. The germline gives CDR1 SEHNR, CDR2 FQNEAQ (reference sequence). V lost 4 bases, J lost 7 bases, and 5 bases stayed unmatched. The CDR3 extends over 13 amino acids. This chain's CDR3 is CASSSDRAVGYTF. For the CDR3, the DNA is TGTGCCAGCAGCTCGGACAGGGCGGTTGGCTACACCTTC. The whole variable domain, filled in from reference TRBV7-9 and TRBJ1-2, reads DTGVSQNPRHKITKRGQNVTFRCDPISEHNRLYWYRQTLGQGPEFLTYFQNEAQLEKSRLLSDRFSAERPKGSFSTLEIQRTEQGDSAMYLCASSSDRAVGYTFGSGTRLTVV.

As to this clone: Different DNA sequences within this sample yield the same CDR3. The CDR3 sequence is CASSIGGNQPQHF. In DNA, the CDR3 is TGTGCCAGTAGTATAGGCGGCAATCAGCCCCAGCATTTT. This chain links TRBV19 with TRBJ1-5; the D is unclear. CDR1 and CDR2 (germline): LNHDA, SQIVND (reference sequence). The CDR3 covers 13 residues. Trimming removed 1 base from V and 2 bases from J, with 3 bases in between.

This clone was observed a single time. This sequence joins TRBV9 and TRBJ2-4; 8 bases are shared with TRBD1. After removal of 4 bases from V and 0 bases from J, the junction contained 6 bases not matched to a gene. Germline CDR1 is SGDLS and CDR2 is YYNGEE. The CDR3 has 16 amino acids. DNA of the CDR3: TGTGCCAGCAGCAGAGACAGGGGACTAGCCAAAAACATTCAGTACTTC. Translated: CASSRDRGLAKNIQYF.

The chain is built from TRBV6-5 and TRBJ1-3; 7 bases match TRBD1. CDR3 size: 16 residues. Germline V gene data show CDR1 as MNHEY and CDR2 as SVGAGI. The V segment lost 4 bases and the J segment 0 bases; nucleotides outside the gene matches: 6. This CDR3 is CASSSGDSPSGNTIYF. The CDR3 nucleotides read TGTGCCAGCAGTTCCGGGGACAGTCCCTCTGGAAACACCATATATTTT.

This chain links TRBV11-1 with TRBJ2-3; 9 nucleotides match TRBD1. The CDR3 loop spans 14 amino acids. Germline assignment: CDR1 SGHAT and CDR2 FQDESV (reference sequence). The V gene end was trimmed by 5 bases and the J gene end by 14 bases; junction bases not matched to a gene: 14. The CDR3: CASSPGQGPFLAYF. CDR3 bases: TGTGCCAGCAGCCCGGGACAGGGCCCCTTTCTGGCGTATTTT.

The chain joins TRBV18 to TRBJ2-1, with D possibly TRBD2 on 5 matching bases. The V end was cut by 2 bases, the J end by 0 bases, with 8 bases between. Looked up from germline, CDR1 is KGHSH and CDR2 is LQKENI. CDR3 length: 15 amino acids. CDR3 loop: CASSPGLSSYNEQFF. The DNA for the CDR3 is TGTGCCAGCTCACCAGGACTGAGCTCCTACAATGAGCAGTTCTTC.

CDR3 loop: CASSSRPGDEQYF. In DNA form, the CDR3 reads TGTGCCAGCAGCTCTAGGCCGGGAGACGAGCAGTACTTC. The chain carries TRBV11-1 and TRBJ2-7, with D maybe TRBD2 (6 bases). CDR3 length: 13 residues. Trimming took 4 bases from V and 5 from J, leaving 12 bases between them. Germline V lookup: CDR1 SGHAT, CDR2 FQDESV (reference sequence). Based on the CDR3 plus reference TRBV11-1 and TRBJ2-7, the full variable domain is EAEVAQSPRYKITEKSQAVAFWCDPISGHATLYWYRQILGQGPELLVQFQDESVVDDSQLPKDRFSAERLKGVDSTLKIQPAELGDSAMYLCASSSRPGDEQYFGPGTRLTVT.